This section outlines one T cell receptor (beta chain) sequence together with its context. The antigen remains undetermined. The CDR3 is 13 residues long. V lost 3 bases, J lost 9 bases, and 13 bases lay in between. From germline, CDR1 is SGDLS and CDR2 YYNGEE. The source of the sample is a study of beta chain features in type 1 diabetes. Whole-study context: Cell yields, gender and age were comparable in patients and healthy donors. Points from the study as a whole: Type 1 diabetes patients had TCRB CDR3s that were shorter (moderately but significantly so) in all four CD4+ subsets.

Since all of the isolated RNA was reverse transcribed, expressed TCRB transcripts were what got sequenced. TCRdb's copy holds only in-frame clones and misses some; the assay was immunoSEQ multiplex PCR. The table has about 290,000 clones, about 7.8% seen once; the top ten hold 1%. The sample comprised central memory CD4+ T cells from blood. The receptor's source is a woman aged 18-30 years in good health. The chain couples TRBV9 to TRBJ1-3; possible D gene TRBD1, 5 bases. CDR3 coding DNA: TGTGCCAGCAGCGGGAACATGGGGGGCACCATATATTTT. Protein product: CASSGNMGGTIYF.